The rows below give T cell receptor beta chains drawn from one sample of a study of vaccination effects on CD4 cells after COVID-19. Their target antigens are unknown. TCRdb keeps only in-frame clones here, not all; method: immunoSEQ multiplex PCR. Altogether 13,000 to 15,000 clones are present, over 55% being singletons, with the ten largest covering approximately 10%. Sequences were derived from CD4+ T cells from PBMCs cultured with SARS-CoV-2 spike peptides, sampled after COVID-19 vaccination. Every receptor here comes from a human donor who received a COVID-19 vaccine. The CDR3 runs from the conserved cysteine through the conserved F or W. Fields, in order: clone size, D gene, V gene, J gene, CDR3 protein, CDR3 DNA. A D gene is named only where the DNA matches it firmly. A clone size is listed for some rows: how often the clone was seen (once, few, many), or a class if it is expanded.

size: NA; D: TRBD1; V: TRBV30; J: TRBJ2-1; CDR3: CAWGRGLGDEQFF; DNA: TGTGCCTGGGGCAGGGGGCTTGGGGATGAGCAGTTCTTC
size: NA; D: NA; V: TRBV3-1/TRBV3-2; J: TRBJ1-6; CDR3: CASSHGTANSPLHF; DNA: TGTGCCAGCAGCCATGGGACCGCTAATTCACCCCTCCACTTT
size: NA; D: NA; V: TRBV9; J: TRBJ2-2; CDR3: CASSEQTTNTGELFF; DNA: TGTGCCAGCAGCGAGCAGACAACCAACACCGGGGAGCTGTTTTTT
size: few; D: TRBD1; V: TRBV4-3; J: TRBJ1-2; CDR3: CASSQRGRGYGYTF; DNA: TGCGCCAGCAGCCAGAGGGGGCGCGGCTATGGCTACACCTTC
size: NA; D: NA; V: TRBV7-8; J: TRBJ1-6; CDR3: CASSVTGNNSPLHF; DNA: TGTGCCAGCAGCGTAACAGGGAACAATTCACCCCTCCACTTT
size: NA; D: NA; V: TRBV9; J: TRBJ2-2; CDR3: CASSVGGQAGELFF; DNA: TGTGCCAGCAGCGTAGGAGGGCAAGCCGGGGAGCTGTTTTTT
size: NA; D: TRBD1; V: TRBV9; J: TRBJ1-6; CDR3: CASSATGVGSPLHF; DNA: TGTGCCAGCAGCGCCACAGGGGTTGGATCACCCCTCCACTTT
size: NA; D: NA; V: TRBV19; J: TRBJ1-1; CDR3: CASSEGVRTEAFF; DNA: TGTGCCAGTAGTGAAGGGGTTCGGACTGAAGCTTTCTTT
size: NA; D: NA; V: TRBV5-8; J: TRBJ1-1; CDR3: CASSFGETEAFF; DNA: TGTGCCAGCAGTTTTGGGGAGACTGAAGCTTTCTTT
size: few; D: TRBD1; V: TRBV19; J: TRBJ1-5; CDR3: CASSRDSDSNQPQHF; DNA: TGTGCCAGTAGTAGGGACAGCGATAGCAATCAGCCCCAGCATTTT
size: NA; D: NA; V: TRBV6-5; J: TRBJ1-1; CDR3: CASSYSGRYTEAFF; DNA: TGTGCCAGCAGTTACTCGGGGCGGTACACTGAAGCTTTCTTT
size: few; D: NA; V: TRBV28; J: TRBJ1-1; CDR3: CASIPPGTIKAFF; DNA: TGTGCCAGCATCCCTCCAGGGACGATTAAAGCTTTCTTT
size: NA; D: NA; V: TRBV28; J: TRBJ1-1; CDR3: CASSFLGFGYTEAFF; DNA: TGTGCCAGCAGTTTTCTCGGGTTCGGGTACACTGAAGCTTTCTTT
size: NA; D: NA; V: TRBV6-6; J: TRBJ2-3; CDR3: CASSQRQVTDTQYF; DNA: TGTGCCAGCAGCCAAAGACAGGTCACAGATACGCAGTATTTT
size: NA; D: NA; V: TRBV30; J: TRBJ1-1; CDR3: CAWSSLGEAFF; DNA: TGTGCCTGGAGTAGTCTAGGGGAAGCTTTCTTT
size: medium-sized; D: NA; V: TRBV7-9; J: TRBJ2-1; CDR3: CASSRDSTYNEQFF; DNA: TGTGCCAGCAGCCGGGACTCAACCTACAATGAGCAGTTCTTC
size: few; D: TRBD1; V: TRBV27; J: TRBJ2-2; CDR3: CASISPPGHRGINTGELFF; DNA: TGTGCCAGCATAAGTCCTCCCGGGCACAGGGGGATAAACACCGGGGAGCTGTTTTTT
size: NA; D: NA; V: TRBV2; J: TRBJ1-2; CDR3: CASRDRDGGAYTF; DNA: TGTGCCAGCAGAGACCGGGACGGGGGGGCATACACCTTC
size: NA; D: TRBD1; V: TRBV29-1; J: TRBJ1-3; CDR3: CSASDRAGNTIYF; DNA: TGCAGCGCTTCGGACAGGGCCGGAAACACCATATATTTT
size: NA; D: NA; V: TRBV9; J: TRBJ2-6; CDR3: CASSVFGSSGANVLTF; DNA: TGTGCCAGCAGCGTATTTGGTAGTTCTGGGGCCAACGTCCTGACTTTC
size: medium-sized; D: NA; V: TRBV14; J: TRBJ1-3; CDR3: CASSQGAGFSGNTIYF; DNA: TGTGCCAGCAGCCAAGGAGCAGGATTCAGTGGAAACACCATATATTTT
size: NA; D: NA; V: TRBV11-2; J: TRBJ1-1; CDR3: CASSPGRGGRDTEAFF; DNA: TGTGCCAGCAGCCCAGGTCGGGGGGGCCGGGACACTGAAGCTTTCTTT
size: NA; D: NA; V: TRBV2; J: TRBJ2-3; CDR3: CASRKRGGVSTDTQYF; DNA: TGTGCCAGCAGAAAGAGGGGCGGGGTGAGCACAGATACGCAGTATTTT
size: NA; D: NA; V: TRBV11-1; J: TRBJ2-5; CDR3: CASSLAASSVETQYF; DNA: TGTGCCAGCAGCTTAGCCGCTAGTTCGGTGGAGACCCAGTACTTC
size: NA; D: NA; V: TRBV24-1; J: TRBJ2-1; CDR3: CATSDHAGAVNEQFF; DNA: TGTGCCACCAGTGATCATGCGGGGGCGGTCAATGAGCAGTTCTTC
size: NA; D: NA; V: TRBV28; J: TRBJ1-4; CDR3: CASSLRWGGEKLFF; DNA: TGTGCCAGCAGTTTGCGATGGGGTGGAGAAAAACTGTTTTTT
size: NA; D: NA; V: TRBV6-1; J: TRBJ1-1; CDR3: CASSANLLERDRGTEAFF; DNA: TGTGCCAGCAGTGCCAACCTTCTAGAGCGGGATCGTGGCACTGAAGCTTTCTTT
size: once; D: NA; V: TRBV3-1/TRBV3-2; J: TRBJ1-4; CDR3: CASSQRTGVDEKLFF; DNA: TGTGCCAGCAGCCAGCGAACGGGAGTGGATGAAAAACTGTTTTTT
size: NA; D: TRBD1; V: TRBV19; J: TRBJ1-6; CDR3: CASMTGVNSPLHF; DNA: TGTGCCAGTATGACAGGGGTCAATTCACCCCTCCACTTT
size: NA; D: NA; V: TRBV29-1; J: TRBJ1-1; CDR3: CSVGTYRF; DNA: TGCAGCGTTGGCACCTACAGGTTT
size: NA; D: NA; V: TRBV5-1; J: TRBJ1-1; CDR3: CASSLSGSYTEAFF; DNA: TGCGCCAGCAGCTTGTCCGGGAGTTACACTGAAGCTTTCTTT
size: NA; D: NA; V: TRBV12-2; J: TRBJ2-7; CDR3: CASRLVAGLPAYDREPGQAYEQYF; DNA: TGTGCAAGTCGCTTAGTGGCCGGGTTGCCAGCCTATGACAGGGAACCGGGACAGGCCTACGAGCAGTACTTC
size: NA; D: TRBD1; V: TRBV28; J: TRBJ1-2; CDR3: CASSSGQFFLNYGYTF; DNA: TGTGCCAGCAGTTCGGGACAGTTCTTCCTTAACTATGGCTACACCTTC
size: NA; D: NA; V: TRBV24-1; J: TRBJ2-1; CDR3: CATSSTRPQQFF; DNA: TGTGCCACCAGCTCAACGAGGCCCCAACAGTTCTTC
size: NA; D: NA; V: TRBV9; J: TRBJ1-1; CDR3: CASSSQVHTEAFF; DNA: TGTGCCAGCAGCTCCCAGGTGCACACTGAAGCTTTCTTT
size: once; D: TRBD1; V: TRBV28; J: TRBJ1-2; CDR3: CASSPSGGRVYGYTF; DNA: TGTGCCAGCAGCCCTTCAGGGGGCCGGGTCTATGGCTACACCTTC
size: NA; D: TRBD1; V: TRBV19; J: TRBJ2-3; CDR3: CASSQTGGSDTQYF; DNA: TGTGCCAGTAGTCAGACAGGGGGCTCAGATACGCAGTATTTT
size: medium-sized; D: NA; V: TRBV3-1/TRBV3-2; J: TRBJ2-7; CDR3: CASSQAQGRSEQYF; DNA: TGTGCCAGCAGCCAAGCGCAGGGGAGAAGCGAGCAGTACTTC
size: few; D: TRBD1; V: TRBV7-2; J: TRBJ2-1; CDR3: CASSPTGESYNEQFF; DNA: TGTGCCAGCAGCCCAACAGGGGAATCCTACAATGAGCAGTTCTTC
size: NA; D: NA; V: TRBV5-1; J: TRBJ1-2; CDR3: CASSLGSNNYGYTF; DNA: TGCGCCAGCAGCTTGGGCTCGAACAACTATGGCTACACCTTC
size: once; D: NA; V: TRBV9; J: TRBJ2-7; CDR3: CASSVEEGPYEQYF; DNA: TGTGCCAGCAGCGTAGAGGAGGGCCCCTACGAGCAGTACTTC
size: few; D: TRBD1; V: TRBV6-4; J: TRBJ2-2; CDR3: CASSEGDRTGSATGELFF; DNA: TGTGCCAGCAGTGAAGGGGATAGGACAGGGAGCGCCACCGGGGAGCTGTTTTTT
size: NA; D: NA; V: TRBV18; J: TRBJ1-1; CDR3: CASSGQLNTEAFF; DNA: TGTGCCAGCTCCGGACAGCTGAACACTGAAGCTTTCTTT